Below, 15 T cell receptor beta chains from the same sample are listed, as sequenced in a study of blood T cell repertoires in COVID-19. Here immunoSEQ multiplex PCR was the method, and the copy in TCRdb shows in-frame clones only, minus some. The sample carries some 31,000 clones, over 90% recorded once. Sequencing was performed on peripheral blood. The receptors were gathered from a human donor in a cohort sampled during active COVID-19.

The V call is TRBV19, the J call TRBJ2-1; D is unclear. The length of the CDR3 is 15 residues. The germline CDR1 and CDR2 sequences are LNHDA and SQIVND (reference sequence). V was shortened by 1 base and J by 6 bases, with 13 bases between the two germline ends. The CDR3 nucleotides read TGTGCCAGTAGTATAGGTCTTCGGTCTGCCAATGAGCAGTTCTTC. Amino acid sequence: CASSIGLRSANEQFF.

The chain links TRBV25-1 to TRBJ2-1, with D hard to call. Trimming left V 3 bases short and J 14 bases short, with 14 bases between. The germline gives CDR1 MGHDK, CDR2 SYGVNS. CDR3 length: 12 residues. The DNA for the CDR3 is TGTGCCAGCAGTGAGGAGTCCGCTAGTAAGTTCTTC. Translation gives CASSEESASKFF.

The rearrangement links TRBV28 to TRBJ2-5, with unresolved D. The CDR3 is made up of 15 amino acids. V was cut by 4 bases and J by 5 bases, with 17 bases left in between. Germline values: CDR1 MDHEN, CDR2 SYDVKM. CDR3 loop: CASSYGREVMETQYF. For the CDR3, the DNA is TGTGCCAGCAGTTACGGCCGAGAGGTAATGGAGACCCAGTACTTC.

The chain carries TRBV21-1 and TRBJ1-4; the table's D gene call, TRBD1, was not cross checked with the DNA. TRBV21-1 is a listed pseudogene. CDR3 length: 14 residues. CDR3 sequence reads: CASARGGVEEKLFF. CDR3 nucleotides: TGTGCCAGCGCTCGAGGGGGCGTCGAGGAAAAACTGTTTTTT.

This chain connects TRBV18 to TRBJ2-1, with TRBD1 matching over 8 bases. Per germline, CDR1 KGHSH and CDR2 LQKENI. CDR3 length equals 15 residues. The trim removed 4 bases at V and 0 bases at J, leaving 2 bases unmatched. The CDR3 region has the DNA TGTGCCAGCTCACAAGACAGGGGCTCCTACAATGAGCAGTTCTTC. It yields the protein CASSQDRGSYNEQFF.

This clone was counted a few times. The chain uses TRBV27 and TRBJ1-6; 7 positions match TRBD1. V lost 6 bases and J lost 6; bases outside the gene matches: 5. CDR1 is MNHEY and CDR2 is SMNVEV in the germline V gene (reference sequence). The CDR3 totals 14 residues. The CDR3 loop reads CASRKGTVNSPLHF. The DNA of the CDR3 is TGTGCCAGCAGGAAGGGGACAGTTAATTCACCCCTCCACTTT.

The chain combines TRBV5-1 with TRBJ1-1; 8 bases are shared with TRBD1. In germline, CDR1 is SGHRS, CDR2 YFSETQ. This CDR3 is 14 amino acids long. Unmatched junction bases numbered 4, after V lost 2 bases and J lost 4 bases. CDR3 sequence reads: CASSFSTGVTEAFF. DNA for the CDR3: TGCGCCAGCAGCTTTTCGACAGGGGTCACTGAAGCTTTCTTT.

This chain connects TRBV7-3 to TRBJ1-5; TRBD1 aligns across 8 bases. V was clipped by 5 bases and J by 7 bases; unmatched bases: 4. The V gene's germline CDR1 is SGHTA and CDR2 FQGTGA. The CDR3 has 13 residues. The CDR3 DNA reads as TGTGCCAGCAGCGAGCAGGGGGCCCAGCCCCAGCATTTT. Protein product: CASSEQGAQPQHF.

The V and J genes are TRBV6-5 and TRBJ1-1, with 8 bases matching TRBD1. The V gene's germline CDR1 is MNHEY and CDR2 SVGAGI. This CDR3 has 14 residues. After removal of 5 bases from V and 5 bases from J, the junction contained 7 bases not matched to a gene. The CDR3 nucleotides are TGTGCCAGCAGTCTCCGGGACAGGATGACTGAAGCTTTCTTT. The encoded protein is CASSLRDRMTEAFF.

The genes are TRBV9 and TRBJ2-3, with D unclear. CDR1 is SGDLS, CDR2 YYNGEE, per germline. Trimming stripped 0 bases from V and 2 bases from J, with 10 bases between. There are 15 residues in the CDR3. This CDR3 is CASSVAPGATDTQYF. In nucleotides, the CDR3 is TGTGCCAGCAGCGTAGCCCCAGGCGCCACAGATACGCAGTATTTT.

The rearrangement joins TRBV29-1 to TRBJ2-1, with 8 bases lining up with TRBD1. Unmatched junction bases numbered 14, after V lost 1 base and J lost 9 bases. Germline V CDR1 and CDR2: SQVTM, ANQGSEA. This CDR3 has 16 residues. DNA for the CDR3: TGCAGCGTTGAAGGACAGAGGGGACAGGCCCTCCCTGAGCAGTTCTTC. Translated: CSVEGQRGQALPEQFF.

The J gene is TRBJ1-1, the V gene TRBV19; D remains ambiguous. In germline, CDR1 is LNHDA, CDR2 SQIVND (reference sequence). Trimming stripped 6 bases from V and 0 bases from J, with 17 bases between. The CDR3 contains 16 residues. As DNA, the CDR3 is TGTGCCAGTAGCCCCGGGGAGCCGATCATGAACACTGAAGCTTTCTTT. Translating gives CASSPGEPIMNTEAFF.

The chain is built from TRBV30 and TRBJ1-1; D remains unclear. Germline CDR1 is GTSNPN and CDR2 is SVGIG (reference sequence). V was cut by 2 bases and J by 4 bases, with 17 bases left in between. The CDR3 has 15 amino acids. Written as DNA, the CDR3 is TGTGCCTGGAGTTTGGCCACTTTGAGGCGCACTGAAGCTTTCTTT. It yields the protein CAWSLATLRRTEAFF.

The chain uses TRBV28 and TRBJ2-2; D is unresolved. Germline lookup yields CDR1 MDHEN and CDR2 SYDVKM. This CDR3 contains 13 residues. The V and J ends lost 6 bases and 0 bases respectively, with 5 bases between them. In nucleotides, the CDR3 is TGTGCCAGCAGATCCACGAACACCGGGGAGCTGTTTTTT. Translated, it gives CASRSTNTGELFF.

The chain has TRBV19 and TRBJ1-5, with 10 bases that match TRBD1. Germline loops: CDR1 LNHDA, CDR2 SQIVND (reference sequence). V shed 4 bases and J 0 bases; nucleotides not matched to a gene: 12. The CDR3 is 19 amino acids. CDR3 nucleotide sequence: TGTGCCAGTAGTACCGAGCCGGGACAGGGGCCCTATAGCAATCAGCCCCAGCATTTT. This translates into CASSTEPGQGPYSNQPQHF.